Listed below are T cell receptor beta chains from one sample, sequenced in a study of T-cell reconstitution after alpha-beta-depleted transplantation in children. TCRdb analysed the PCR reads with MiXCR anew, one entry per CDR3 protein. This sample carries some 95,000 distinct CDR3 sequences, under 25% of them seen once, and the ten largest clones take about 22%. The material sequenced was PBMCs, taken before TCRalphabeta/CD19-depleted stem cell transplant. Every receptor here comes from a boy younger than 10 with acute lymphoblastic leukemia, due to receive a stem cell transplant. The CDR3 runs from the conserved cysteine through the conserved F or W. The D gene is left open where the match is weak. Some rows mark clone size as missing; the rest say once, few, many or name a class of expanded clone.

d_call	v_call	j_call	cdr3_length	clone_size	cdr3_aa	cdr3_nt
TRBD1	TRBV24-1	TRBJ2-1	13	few	CATERDSYNEQFF	TGTGCCACAGAGAGGGACAGCTACAATGAGCAGTTCTTC
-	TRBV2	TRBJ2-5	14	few	CASSGLAEMKTQYF	TGTGCCAGCAGTGGCTTAGCGGAGATGAAGACCCAGTACTTC
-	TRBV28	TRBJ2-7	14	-	CASSLGPRSDEQYF	TGTGCCAGCAGTTTAGGGCCGCGGAGCGACGAGCAGTACTTC
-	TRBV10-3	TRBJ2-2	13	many	CAMRIEGPGELFF	TGTGCCATGCGCATTGAGGGTCCCGGGGAGCTGTTTTTT
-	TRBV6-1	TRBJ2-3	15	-	CASSLTYYRGDTQYF	TGTGCCAGCAGCCTGACGTATTATCGGGGAGATACGCAGTATTTT
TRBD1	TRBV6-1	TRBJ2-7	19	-	CASRRIPGQGFQAAYEQYF	TGTGCCAGCAGACGAATACCGGGACAGGGGTTTCAGGCCGCCTACGAGCAGTACTTC
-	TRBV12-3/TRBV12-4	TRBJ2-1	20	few	CASSSGPTAVGRRGYNEQFF	TGTGCCAGCAGCTCGGGACCAACCGCGGTCGGGCGGAGGGGATACAATGAGCAGTTCTTC
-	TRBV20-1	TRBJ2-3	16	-	CSARDIGRGEGGTQYF	TGCAGTGCTAGAGATATAGGCAGGGGGGAAGGGGGTACGCAGTATTTT
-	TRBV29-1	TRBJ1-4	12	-	CSVSWDRGKLFF	TGCAGCGTTTCTTGGGATCGCGGAAAACTGTTTTTT
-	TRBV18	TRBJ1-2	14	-	CASSSYRAGGGYTF	TGTGCCAGCTCATCCTACAGGGCCGGGGGAGGCTACACCTTC
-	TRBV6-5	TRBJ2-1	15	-	CASSYTGGQYNEQFF	TGTGCCAGCAGTTACACTGGGGGCCAATACAATGAGCAGTTCTTC
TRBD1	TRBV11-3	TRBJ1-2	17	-	CASSRRSRTGGDYGYTF	TGTGCCAGCAGCCGAAGGTCGAGGACAGGGGGTGACTATGGCTACACCTTC
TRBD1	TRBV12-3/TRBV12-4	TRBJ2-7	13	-	CASSPGQGNEQYF	TGTGCCAGCAGCCCGGGACAGGGGAACGAGCAGTACTTC
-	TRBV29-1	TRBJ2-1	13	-	CSVGPQTNNEQFF	TGCAGCGTTGGCCCACAGACAAACAATGAGCAGTTCTTC
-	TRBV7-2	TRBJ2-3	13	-	CASARGGGDTQYF	TGTGCCAGTGCCCGGGGAGGAGGAGATACGCAGTATTTT
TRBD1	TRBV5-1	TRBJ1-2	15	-	CASSLTDRADYGYTF	TGCGCCAGCAGCTTGACGGACAGGGCGGACTATGGCTACACCTTC
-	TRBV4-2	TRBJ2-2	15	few	CASSQIAEGSGELFF	TGTGCCAGCAGCCAAATTGCGGAGGGTTCCGGGGAGCTGTTTTTT
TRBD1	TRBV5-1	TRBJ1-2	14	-	CASSSQGGTRGYTF	TGCGCCAGCAGCTCACAGGGGGGGACACGCGGCTACACCTTC
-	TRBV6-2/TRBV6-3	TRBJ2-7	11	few	CASSPTGEQYF	TGTGCCAGCAGTCCGACGGGGGAGCAGTACTTC
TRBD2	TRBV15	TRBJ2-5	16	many	CATSRLSSGAQETQYF	TGTGCCACCAGCCGCTTATCTAGCGGAGCCCAAGAGACCCAGTACTTC
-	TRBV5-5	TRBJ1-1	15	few	CASSLFGTANTEAFF	TGTGCCAGCAGCTTGTTTGGTACGGCGAACACTGAAGCTTTCTTT
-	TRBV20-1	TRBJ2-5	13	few	CSARDRGGETQYF	TGCAGTGCTAGAGACAGGGGCGGAGAGACCCAGTACTTC
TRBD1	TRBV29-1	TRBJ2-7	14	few	CSVVSRDRGYEQYF	TGCAGCGTCGTATCCCGGGACAGGGGCTACGAGCAGTACTTC
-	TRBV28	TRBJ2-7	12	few	CASRRGPYEQYF	TGTGCCAGCAGGCGGGGGCCCTACGAGCAGTACTTC
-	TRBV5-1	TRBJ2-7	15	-	CASSLVGGWVYEQYF	TGCGCCAGCAGCTTGGTGGGCGGTTGGGTCTACGAGCAGTACTTC
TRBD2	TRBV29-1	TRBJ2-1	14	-	CSVGGAGLRNEQFF	TGCAGCGTTGGTGGAGCGGGACTTAGAAATGAGCAGTTCTTC
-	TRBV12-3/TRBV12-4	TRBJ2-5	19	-	CASSLKAEGPPGAQETQYF	TGTGCCAGCAGTTTAAAAGCGGAGGGGCCCCCAGGGGCCCAAGAGACCCAGTACTTC
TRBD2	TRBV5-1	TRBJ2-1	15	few	CASSLELAGNNEQFF	TGCGCCAGCAGCTTGGAACTAGCGGGGAACAATGAGCAGTTCTTC
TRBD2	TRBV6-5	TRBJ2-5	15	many	CASTFRGRNGETQYF	TGTGCCAGCACTTTTCGCGGGAGGAATGGAGAGACCCAGTACTTC
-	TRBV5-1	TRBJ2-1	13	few	CASSFPPYNEQFF	TGCGCCAGCAGCTTCCCCCCCTACAATGAGCAGTTCTTC
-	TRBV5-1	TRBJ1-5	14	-	CASSLDSNNQPQHF	TGCGCCAGCAGCTTGGACAGTAACAATCAGCCCCAGCATTTT
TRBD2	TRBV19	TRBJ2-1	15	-	CASSITSGGPDEQFF	TGTGCCAGTAGTATCACTAGCGGAGGTCCGGATGAGCAGTTCTTC
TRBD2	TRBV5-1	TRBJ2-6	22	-	CASSLSTLAESSRVSGANVLTF	TGCGCCAGCAGCTTGTCTACACTAGCGGAAAGTAGTAGAGTATCTGGGGCCAACGTCCTGACTTTC
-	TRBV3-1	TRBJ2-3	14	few	CASGIREPPDTQYF	TGTGCCAGCGGTATACGGGAGCCCCCAGATACGCAGTATTTT
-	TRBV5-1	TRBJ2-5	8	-	CASSLEYF	TGCGCCAGCAGCTTGGAGTACTTC
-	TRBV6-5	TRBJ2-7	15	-	CASSYLQGSSYEQYF	TGTGCCAGCAGTTACTTGCAGGGGAGTTCCTACGAGCAGTACTTC
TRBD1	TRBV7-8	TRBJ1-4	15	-	CATGSEGQGGKKLFF	TGTGCCACCGGAAGCGAAGGACAGGGCGGGAAAAAACTGTTTTTT